This T cell receptor beta chain originates from a study of blood T cell repertoires in COVID-19. About the study: Sites in the United States, Italy and Spain provided acute and convalescent COVID-19 samples.

This clone was seen a single time. The limits of the CDR3 on the DNA are not certain, so only TCRdb's listed CDR3 is given. The repertoire was sequenced with immunoSEQ multiplex PCR; TCRdb's copy has only in-frame clones and lacks some. The data show more than 150,000 clones, roughly 80% seen once. The sequence derives from a man in his late teens or twenties with active or convalescent COVID-19. Material: peripheral blood.

The chain's CDR3 is CASSATSFLETQYF. The V call is TRBV9, the J call TRBJ2-5; the table assigns TRBD2, which was not confirmed against the DNA. Germline V gives CDR1 SGDLS, CDR2 YYNGEE. The CDR3 contains 14 residues when both ends are counted.